A selection of T cell receptor beta chains follows, all from one sample in a study of blood T cells in healthy people across ages. In TCRdb, the 5' RACE reads were re-called with MiXCR into one record per CDR3 protein. The repertoire has 550,000 to 750,000 distinct CDR3 sequences, 20% to 25% of them found once; the top ten carry 3% to 4.5%. Sequenced sample: blood. The receptors here all came from an older man in good health. Each CDR3 is given with its conserved first and last residue. D genes are given only for firm matches. The size of a clone is reported for some rows only, either as once, few or many, or as a class for expanded clones.

J gene | clone size | V gene | D gene | CDR3 DNA | CDR3 protein
TRBJ2-5 | - | TRBV6-5 | TRBD1 | TGTGCCACCCGGACAGGGGAGTCCCAAGAGACCCAGTACTTC | CATRTGESQETQYF
TRBJ1-1 | few | TRBV29-1 | - | TGCAGCGTTGAAGTGTCAGTTGGGAACACTGAAGCTTTCTTT | CSVEVSVGNTEAFF
TRBJ2-4 | many | TRBV12-3/TRBV12-4 | - | TGTGCCAGCAGTCCCCGGGGAGCCAAAAACATTCAGTACTTC | CASSPRGAKNIQYF
TRBJ2-5 | many | TRBV4-3 | TRBD1 | TGCGCCAGCAGCCAAGAAGTGGGACAGGACCCTCAAGAGACCCAGTACTTC | CASSQEVGQDPQETQYF
TRBJ2-7 | - | TRBV4-1 | - | TGCGCCAGCAGCCAAGAGGGACCGAACTCCTACGAGCAGTACTTC | CASSQEGPNSYEQYF
TRBJ2-3 | - | TRBV12-3/TRBV12-4 | - | TGTGCCAGCACCCCGGTTGGGGGGTTGGATACGCAGTATTTT | CASTPVGGLDTQYF
TRBJ2-2 | few | TRBV10-3 | TRBD2 | TGTGCCATCTCCTTAAGCGGGGACACCGGGGAGCTGTTTTTT | CAISLSGDTGELFF
TRBJ2-7 | many | TRBV29-1 | TRBD1 | TGCAGCGTTGAAGATTCAAGGGGGCCTATCTTC | CSVEDSRGPIF
TRBJ2-3 | - | TRBV29-1 | - | TGCAGCGTTCCTGTTTCTCCCCCCACAGATACGCAGTATTTT | CSVPVSPPTDTQYF
TRBJ1-1 | - | TRBV12-3/TRBV12-4 | - | TGTGCCAGCAGCCTACAGGGTGTGAACACTGAAGCTTTCTTT | CASSLQGVNTEAFF
TRBJ2-5 | - | TRBV7-2 | - | TGTGCCAGCAGCTTAAGTGAGAGACAGATTAAAGAGACCCAGCACTTC | CASSLSERQIKETQHF
TRBJ2-5 | few | TRBV25-1 | - | TGTGCCAGCAGTGAGACCAAAATGGTCAGAGGGTGGCTGAGGGGAGAGACCCAGTACTTC | CASSETKMVRGWLRGETQYF
TRBJ2-6 | many | TRBV10-2 | - | TGCGCCAGCACGTGGGGATTTGGGGCCAACGTCCTGACTTTC | CASTWGFGANVLTF
TRBJ2-7 | - | TRBV9 | TRBD2 | TGTGCCAGCAGCCCTAGCGGGGCACCCTACGAGCAGTACTTC | CASSPSGAPYEQYF
TRBJ2-5 | few | TRBV4-3 | TRBD2 | TGCGCCAGCAGCTTGACTAGCGGGAGGGCCCAGTACTTC | CASSLTSGRAQYF
TRBJ2-5 | few | TRBV28 | TRBD2 | TGTGCCAGCAGCTCCCTTGGGGTAGCGGGGTACCGGGAGACCCAGTACTTC | CASSSLGVAGYRETQYF
TRBJ2-2 | - | TRBV20-1 | - | TGCAGTGCTTCGACACTTTCGAACACCGGGGAGCTGTTTTTT | CSASTLSNTGELFF
TRBJ2-7 | few | TRBV5-1 | - | TGCGCCAGCAGCGGCGGGACCCAATCCTACGAGCAGTACTTC | CASSGGTQSYEQYF
TRBJ2-1 | many | TRBV2 | TRBD1 | TGTGCCAGCAGTGTGGGACAGTACAATGAGCAGTTCTTC | CASSVGQYNEQFF
TRBJ2-1 | few | TRBV7-3 | - | TGTGCCAGCAGCCGGACCAGAGACAGCTCCTACAATGAGCAGTTCTTC | CASSRTRDSSYNEQFF
TRBJ2-5 | many | TRBV5-1 | - | TGCGCCAGCAGCTTGGCCGGGGGTTTGGAGACCCAGTACTTC | CASSLAGGLETQYF
TRBJ2-7 | - | TRBV5-1 | - | TGCGCCAGCAGCCCGACGGGGCAGGGAAACTACGAGCAGTACTTC | CASSPTGQGNYEQYF
TRBJ1-4 | - | TRBV15 | TRBD1 | TGTGCCACCAGCTTGGACAGGGAGGATGAAAAACTGTTTTTT | CATSLDREDEKLFF
TRBJ1-2 | few | TRBV4-1 | - | TGCGCCAGCAGCCAAGATGGACGTGGTGGCTACACCTTC | CASSQDGRGGYTF
TRBJ1-1 | - | TRBV19 | - | TGTGCCAGCCTCCCTGGCGCGACGGGGTACACTGAAGCTTTCTTT | CASLPGATGYTEAFF
TRBJ2-7 | - | TRBV6-5 | - | TGTGCCAGCGGACAGTACGAGCAGTACTTC | CASGQYEQYF
TRBJ2-2 | few | TRBV7-2 | TRBD1 | TGTGCCGGCAGCCGTCGGACAGGGGTTAACACCGGGGAGCTGTTTTTT | CAGSRRTGVNTGELFF
TRBJ2-7 | - | TRBV5-6 | - | TGTGCCAGCAGCTTACAGGGACAATACGAGCAGTACTTC | CASSLQGQYEQYF
TRBJ2-3 | - | TRBV7-9 | TRBD2 | TGTGCCAGCAGCTTAGGGGGGCTAGCGGGGACCACAGATACGCAGTATTTT | CASSLGGLAGTTDTQYF
TRBJ1-3 | many | TRBV7-6 | - | TGTGCCAGCAGCTTACAGGGCCCAGCAGGAAACACCATATATTTT | CASSLQGPAGNTIYF
TRBJ2-7 | once | TRBV6-6 | TRBD2 | TGTGCCTCCGCTAGCGGGCCTTACGAGCAGTACTTC | CASASGPYEQYF
TRBJ2-5 | many | TRBV12-3/TRBV12-4 | - | TGTGCCAGCTCGCTAGCAGTTCAAGAGACCCAGTACTTC | CASSLAVQETQYF
TRBJ2-2 | few | TRBV2 | TRBD2 | TGTGCCAGCAGTGGGAGCGGGAGTGCGAACACCGGGGAGCTGTTTTTT | CASSGSGSANTGELFF
TRBJ2-4 | few | TRBV3-1 | - | TGTGCCAGCAGCCACCAACGACAAACTCTAGCCAAAAACATTCAGTACTTC | CASSHQRQTLAKNIQYF
TRBJ1-2 | - | TRBV28 | TRBD1 | TGTGCCAGCAGTTTAGCGGGACAGGGGGCGGCTGCATATGGCTACACCTTC | CASSLAGQGAAAYGYTF
TRBJ1-2 | many | TRBV14 | - | TGTGCCAGCAGCCAAGCGGGCGCATATGGCTACACCTTC | CASSQAGAYGYTF
TRBJ2-1 | few | TRBV20-1 | TRBD2 | TGCAGTGCTAGAGCGGCTAGCGGGAGTGGGAATGAGCAGTTCTTC | CSARAASGSGNEQFF